This TCR beta chain was found in a study of blood T cell repertoires in COVID-19. Looking at the study overall: Samples representing acute and convalescent COVID-19 were sourced from the United States, Italy and Spain.

The assay was immunoSEQ multiplex PCR, and TCRdb's table has in-frame clones only and misses some. The data hold 130,000 to 150,000 clones, with roughly 86% observed a single time. Germline lookup yields CDR1 SGHAT and CDR2 FQNNGV. The V and J ends lost 4 bases and 3 bases, in that order; junction bases with no gene match: 1. The CDR3 has 14 residues. Sequencing was done on a sample of peripheral blood. The chain joins TRBV11-2 to TRBJ2-5, with 11 positions matching TRBD1. The origin of this receptor is a man aged 70-80 years with acute or convalescent COVID-19. CDR3 amino acids: CASSSGQGEETQYF. CDR3 DNA sequence: TGTGCCAGCAGCTCGGGACAGGGGGAAGAGACCCAGTACTTC.